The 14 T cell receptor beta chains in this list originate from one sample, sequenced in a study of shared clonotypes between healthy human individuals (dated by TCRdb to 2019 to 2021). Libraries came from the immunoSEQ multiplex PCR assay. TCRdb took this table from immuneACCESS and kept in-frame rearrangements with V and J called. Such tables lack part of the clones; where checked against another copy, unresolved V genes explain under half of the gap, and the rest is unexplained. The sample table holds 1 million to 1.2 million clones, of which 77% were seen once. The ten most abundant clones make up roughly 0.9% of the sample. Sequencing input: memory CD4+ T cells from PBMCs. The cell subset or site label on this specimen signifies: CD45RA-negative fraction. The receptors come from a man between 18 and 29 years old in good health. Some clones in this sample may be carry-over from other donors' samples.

CDR3 residues: CASKLSTGGHGYTF. CDR3 coding DNA: TGTGCCAGCAAACTGTCCACAGGGGGCCATGGCTACACCTTC. This chain connects TRBV6-1 to TRBJ1-2; the match to TRBD1 covers 9 bases. The CDR3 is 14 residues long. V trimming: 7 bases; J trimming: 6 bases; junction bases outside the gene matches: 9. CDR1 and CDR2 (germline): MNHNS, SASEGT.

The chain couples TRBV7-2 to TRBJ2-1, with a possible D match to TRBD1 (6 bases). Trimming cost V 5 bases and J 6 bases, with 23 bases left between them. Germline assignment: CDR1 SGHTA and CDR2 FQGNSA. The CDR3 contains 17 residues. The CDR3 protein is CASSRRGSEVWSNEQFF. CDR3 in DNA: TGTGCCAGCAGCCGCAGGGGTAGCGAAGTCTGGTCCAATGAGCAGTTCTTC.

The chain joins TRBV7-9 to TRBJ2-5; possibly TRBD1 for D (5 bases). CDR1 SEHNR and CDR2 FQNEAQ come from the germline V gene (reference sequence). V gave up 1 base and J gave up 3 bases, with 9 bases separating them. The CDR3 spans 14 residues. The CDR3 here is CASSLVGAEETQYF. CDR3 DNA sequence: TGTGCCAGCAGCTTAGTTGGGGCAGAAGAGACCCAGTACTTC.

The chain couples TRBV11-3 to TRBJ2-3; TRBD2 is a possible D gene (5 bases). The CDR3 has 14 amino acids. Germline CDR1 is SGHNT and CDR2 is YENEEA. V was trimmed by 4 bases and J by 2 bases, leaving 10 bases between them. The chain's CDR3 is CASSSEETTDTQYF. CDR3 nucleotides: TGTGCCAGCAGCTCGGAGGAGACCACAGATACGCAGTATTTT.

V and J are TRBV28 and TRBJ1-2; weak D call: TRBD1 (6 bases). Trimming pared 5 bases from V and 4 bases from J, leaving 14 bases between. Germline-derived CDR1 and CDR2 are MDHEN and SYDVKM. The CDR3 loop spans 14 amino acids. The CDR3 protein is CASSTTGRAYGYTF. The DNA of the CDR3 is TGTGCCAGCAGTACGACAGGACGTGCCTATGGCTACACCTTC.

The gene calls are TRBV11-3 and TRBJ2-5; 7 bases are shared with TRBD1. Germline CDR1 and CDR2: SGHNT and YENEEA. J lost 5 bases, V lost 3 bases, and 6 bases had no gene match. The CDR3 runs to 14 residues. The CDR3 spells CASSLRGGEETQYF. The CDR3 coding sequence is TGTGCCAGCAGCTTGAGAGGGGGCGAGGAGACCCAGTACTTC. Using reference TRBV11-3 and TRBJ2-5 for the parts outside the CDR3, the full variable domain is EAGVVQSPRYKIIEKKQPVAFWCNPISGHNTLYWYLQNLGQGPELLIRYENEEAVDDSQLPKDRFSAERLKGVDSTLKIQPAELGDSAVYLCASSLRGGEETQYFGPGTRLLVL.

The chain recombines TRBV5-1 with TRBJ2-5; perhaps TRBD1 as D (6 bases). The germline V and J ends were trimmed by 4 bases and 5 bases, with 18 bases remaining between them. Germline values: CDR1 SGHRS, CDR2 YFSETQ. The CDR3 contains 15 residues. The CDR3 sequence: CASSKAQSQGETQYF. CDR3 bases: TGCGCCAGCAGCAAGGCACAATCTCAGGGGGAGACCCAGTACTTC. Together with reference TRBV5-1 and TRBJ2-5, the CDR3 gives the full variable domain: KAGVTQTPRYLIKTRGQQVTLSCSPISGHRSVSWYQQTPGQGLQFLFEYFSETQRNKGNFPGRFSGRQFSNSRSEMNVSTLELGDSALYLCASSKAQSQGETQYFGPGTRLLVL.

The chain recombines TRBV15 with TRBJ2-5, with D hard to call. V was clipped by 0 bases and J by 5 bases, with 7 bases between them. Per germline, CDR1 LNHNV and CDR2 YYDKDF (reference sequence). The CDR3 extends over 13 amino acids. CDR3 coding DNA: TGTGCCACCAGCAGAGATCGGTGGGAGACCCAGTACTTC. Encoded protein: CATSRDRWETQYF.

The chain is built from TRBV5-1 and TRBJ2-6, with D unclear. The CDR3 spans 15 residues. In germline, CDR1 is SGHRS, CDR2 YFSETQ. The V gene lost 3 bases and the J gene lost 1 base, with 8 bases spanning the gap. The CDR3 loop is CASSWVSSGANVLTF. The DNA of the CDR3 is TGCGCCAGCAGCTGGGTTTCTTCTGGGGCCAACGTCCTGACTTTC.

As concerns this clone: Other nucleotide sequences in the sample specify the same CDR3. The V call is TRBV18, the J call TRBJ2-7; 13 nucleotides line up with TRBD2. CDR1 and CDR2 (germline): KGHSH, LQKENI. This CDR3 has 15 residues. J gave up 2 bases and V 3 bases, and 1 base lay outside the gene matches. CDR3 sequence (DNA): TGTGCCAGCTCACCGACTAGCGGGGGGACCTACGAGCAGTACTTC. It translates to CASSPTSGGTYEQYF.

The CDR3 DNA sequence: TGTGCCAGCAGTGAATCAGATACGCAGTATTTT. It encodes CASSESDTQYF. The rearrangement uses TRBV6-1 and TRBJ2-3; D not resolved. The CDR3 spans 11 residues. With 2 bases removed from V and 4 bases from J, the gap between germline ends came to 1 base. The germline CDR1 and CDR2 sequences are MNHNS and SASEGT.

The CDR3 region is CSVGWGQSSYEQYF. The CDR3 nucleotides read TGCAGCGTTGGATGGGGACAGAGCTCCTACGAGCAGTACTTC. This chain uses TRBV29-1 with TRBJ2-7, with 7 bases identical to TRBD1. This CDR3 contains 14 residues. Trimming cost V 4 bases and J 0 bases; bases outside gene matches: 6. CDR1 and CDR2 from the germline V gene are SQVTM and ANQGSEA.

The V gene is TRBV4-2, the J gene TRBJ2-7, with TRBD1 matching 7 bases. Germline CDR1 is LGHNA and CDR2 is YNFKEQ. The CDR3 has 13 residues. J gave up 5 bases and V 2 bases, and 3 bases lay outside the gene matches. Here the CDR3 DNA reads TGTGCCAGCAGCCAACTAACAGGGGACGAGCAGTACTTC. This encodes CASSQLTGDEQYF.

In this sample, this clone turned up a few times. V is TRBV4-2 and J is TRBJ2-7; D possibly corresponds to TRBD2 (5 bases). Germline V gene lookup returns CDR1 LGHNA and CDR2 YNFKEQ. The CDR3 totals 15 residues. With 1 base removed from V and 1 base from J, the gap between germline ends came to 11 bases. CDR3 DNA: TGTGCCAGCAGCCAAGGACTACTGGAATCCTACGAGCAGTACTTC. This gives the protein CASSQGLLESYEQYF.